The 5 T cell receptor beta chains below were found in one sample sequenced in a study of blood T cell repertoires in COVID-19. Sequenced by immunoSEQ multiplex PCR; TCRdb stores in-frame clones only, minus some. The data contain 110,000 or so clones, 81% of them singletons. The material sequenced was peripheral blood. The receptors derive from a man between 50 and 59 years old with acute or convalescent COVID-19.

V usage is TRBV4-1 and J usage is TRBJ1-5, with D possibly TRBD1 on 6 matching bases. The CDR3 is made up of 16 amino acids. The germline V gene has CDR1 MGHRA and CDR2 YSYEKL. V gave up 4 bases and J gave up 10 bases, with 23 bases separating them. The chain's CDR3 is CASSLFLTGLQSPQHF. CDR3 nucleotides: TGCGCCAGCAGCCTATTCCTTACAGGGCTCCAATCACCCCAGCATTTT.

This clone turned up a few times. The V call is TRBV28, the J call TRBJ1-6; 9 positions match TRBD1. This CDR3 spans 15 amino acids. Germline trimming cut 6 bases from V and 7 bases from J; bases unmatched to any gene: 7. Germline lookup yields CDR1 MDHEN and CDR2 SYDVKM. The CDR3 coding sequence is TGTGCCAGCAGCAGCTACGGGACAGGGAATTCACCCCTCCACTTT. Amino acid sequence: CASSSYGTGNSPLHF.

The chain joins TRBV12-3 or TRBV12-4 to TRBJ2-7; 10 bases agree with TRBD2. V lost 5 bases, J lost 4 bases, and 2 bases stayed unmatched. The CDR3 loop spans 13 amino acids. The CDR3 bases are TGTGCCAGCAGTAGCGGGGGGGCTTACGAGCAGTACTTC. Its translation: CASSSGGAYEQYF.

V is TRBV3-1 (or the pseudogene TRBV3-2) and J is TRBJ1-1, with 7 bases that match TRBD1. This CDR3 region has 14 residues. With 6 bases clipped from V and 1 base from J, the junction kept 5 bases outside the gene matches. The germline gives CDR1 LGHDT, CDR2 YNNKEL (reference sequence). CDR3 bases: TGTGCCAGCAGGGTCAGGGGGGAGAACACTGAAGCTTTCTTT. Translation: CASRVRGENTEAFF.

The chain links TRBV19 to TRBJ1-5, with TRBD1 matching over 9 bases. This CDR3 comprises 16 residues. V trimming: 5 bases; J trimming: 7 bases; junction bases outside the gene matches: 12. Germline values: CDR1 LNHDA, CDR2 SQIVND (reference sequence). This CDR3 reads CASSATWDRVEQPQHF. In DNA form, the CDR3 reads TGTGCCAGTAGTGCCACCTGGGACAGGGTGGAACAGCCCCAGCATTTT.